The clone carrying this T cell receptor beta chain was counted ten times or more. This entry belongs to a study of molecular identifiers for immune sequencing clone quantification. Isolation of naive CD8 T cells was achieved by sorting on a CD8+CD4-CCR7+CD45RA+ phenotype. TCRdb re-analysed the PCR reads in MiXCR, keeping a single row per CDR3 protein. The table lists a few hundred thousand distinct CDR3 sequences, roughly 24% of them singletons, with roughly 0.7% in the top ten. The J segment lost 0 bases and the V segment lost 6 bases, leaving 5 bases of the junction unmatched. CDR3 length equals 15 residues. Germline V lookup: CDR1 MNHEY, CDR2 SVGAGI.

The V call is TRBV6-5, the J call TRBJ2-3, with TRBD2 identical over 8 bases. The receptor comes from a human donor in good health. Some libraries in this study had Jurkat cell RNA spiked in. The material sequenced was naive CD8+ T cells from blood, with Jurkat cell RNA spiked in. Subset described: FACS-sorted CD8+CD4-CCR7+CD45RA+ naive T cells. In DNA, the CDR3 is TGTGCCAGCAGGATAGCGGGGTTTAGCACAGATACGCAGTATTTT. It translates to CASRIAGFSTDTQYF.